This TCR beta chain originates from a study of blood T cell repertoires in COVID-19. In the study overall: PBMCs, B-cell-depleted T cells, or T cells provided the cDNA or gDNA that made up the material.

The CDR3 runs 15 residues. The J segment lost 3 bases and the V segment lost 6 bases, leaving 7 bases of the junction unmatched. CDR1 is MNHEY and CDR2 is SVGAGI in the germline V gene. TCRdb's table, derived via immunoSEQ multiplex PCR, lists solely in-frame clones and lacks some. The table lists 60,000 or so clones, roughly 80% of them singletons. This receptor was obtained from a human donor in a cohort sampled during active COVID-19. Sequenced material: peripheral blood. This chain joins TRBV6-5 and TRBJ1-5; 8 bases agree with TRBD1. CDR3 in amino acids: CASRPGTGYNQPQHF. CDR3 DNA: TGTGCCAGCAGACCCGGGACAGGTTACAATCAGCCCCAGCATTTT.